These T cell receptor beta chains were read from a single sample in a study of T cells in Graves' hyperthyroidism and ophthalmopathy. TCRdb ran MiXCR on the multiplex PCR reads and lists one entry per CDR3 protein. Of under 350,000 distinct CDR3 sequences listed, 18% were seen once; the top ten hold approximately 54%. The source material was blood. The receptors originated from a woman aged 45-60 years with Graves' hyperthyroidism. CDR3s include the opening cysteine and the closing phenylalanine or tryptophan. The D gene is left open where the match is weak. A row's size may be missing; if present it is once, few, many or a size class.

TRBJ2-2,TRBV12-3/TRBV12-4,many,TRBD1,CASSWGQGNGELFF,TGTGCCAGCAGTTGGGGACAGGGGAACGGGGAGCTGTTTTTT
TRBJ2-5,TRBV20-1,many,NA,CSARGLRETQYF,TGCAGTGCTAGAGGTTTGAGAGAGACCCAGTACTTC
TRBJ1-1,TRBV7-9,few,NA,CASSFSSGGYTEAFF,TGTGCCAGCAGCTTCTCGAGTGGGGGCTACACTGAAGCTTTCTTT
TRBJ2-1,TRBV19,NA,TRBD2,CASTPGGRASNEQFF,TGTGCCAGTACCCCGGGCGGGAGGGCCTCTAATGAGCAGTTCTTC
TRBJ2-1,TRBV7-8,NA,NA,CASSLKRVGPNEQFF,TGTGCCAGCAGCTTAAAACGGGTCGGGCCTAATGAGCAGTTCTTC
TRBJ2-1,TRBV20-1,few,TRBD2,CGAASGRSSYNEQFF,TGCGGTGCAGCTAGCGGGAGGAGCTCCTACAATGAGCAGTTCTTC
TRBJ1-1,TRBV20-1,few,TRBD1,CSAYRGGRNTEAFF,TGCAGTGCTTACAGGGGGGGGAGGAACACTGAAGCTTTCTTT
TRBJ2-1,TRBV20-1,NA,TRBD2,CSARDGRGGSYNEQFF,TGCAGTGCTAGAGATGGGCGGGGGGGTTCATACAATGAGCAGTTCTTC
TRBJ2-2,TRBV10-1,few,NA,CASSELAPGELFF,TGCGCCAGCAGTGAGTTAGCCCCCGGGGAGCTGTTTTTT
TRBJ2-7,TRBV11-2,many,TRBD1,CASSWGDRGLDEQYF,TGTGCCAGCAGCTGGGGGGACAGGGGTCTTGACGAGCAGTACTTC
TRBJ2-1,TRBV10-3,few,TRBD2,CATKPGLEGHEQFF,TGTGCCACCAAACCGGGACTAGAGGGCCATGAGCAGTTCTTC
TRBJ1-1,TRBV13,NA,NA,CASSNQDNRAEAFF,TGTGCCAGCAGCAATCAGGACAATCGCGCTGAAGCTTTCTTT
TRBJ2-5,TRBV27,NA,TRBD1,CASSSGQAETQYF,TGTGCCAGCAGTTCGGGACAGGCAGAGACCCAGTACTTC
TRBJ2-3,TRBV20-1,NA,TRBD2,CSAREPSGSTDTQYF,TGCAGTGCTAGAGAGCCTAGCGGGAGCACAGATACGCAGTATTTT
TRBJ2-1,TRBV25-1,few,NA,CASSEKKGQGILLNEQFF,TGTGCCAGCAGTGAAAAAAAGGGGCAGGGGATATTATTGAATGAGCAGTTCTTC
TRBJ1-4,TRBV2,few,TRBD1,CASGQGWEKLFF,TGTGCCAGTGGACAGGGGTGGGAAAAACTGTTTTTT
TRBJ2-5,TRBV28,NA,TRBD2,CASRGSTSGQTQYF,TGTGCCAGCAGGGGGTCCACTAGCGGACAGACCCAGTACTTC
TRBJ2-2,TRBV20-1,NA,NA,CSARVGGRAVTGELFF,TGCAGTGCTAGAGTGGGGGGCAGGGCAGTCACCGGGGAGCTGTTTTTT
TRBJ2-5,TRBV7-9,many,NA,CASSLGPGGGAETQYF,TGTGCCAGCAGCTTAGGGCCCGGCGGGGGCGCGGAGACCCAGTACTTC
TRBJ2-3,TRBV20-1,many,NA,CSASVDPSTDTQYF,TGCAGTGCTAGCGTAGACCCTAGCACAGATACGCAGTATTTT
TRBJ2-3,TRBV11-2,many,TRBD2,CASSLHSGGRPDTQYF,TGTGCCAGCAGCTTACATAGCGGGGGCCGCCCGGATACGCAGTATTTT
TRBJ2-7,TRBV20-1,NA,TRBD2,CSAGRGGPESEQYF,TGCAGTGCTGGGAGGGGAGGACCGGAGTCCGAGCAGTACTTC
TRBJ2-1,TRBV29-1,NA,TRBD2,CSVEAPGLAGGSYNEQFF,TGCAGCGTTGAAGCCCCGGGGCTAGCGGGGGGCTCCTACAATGAGCAGTTCTTC
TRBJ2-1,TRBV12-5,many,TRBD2,CASGFGRAGARNEQFF,TGTGCTAGTGGTTTCGGAAGAGCGGGGGCGCGGAATGAGCAGTTCTTC
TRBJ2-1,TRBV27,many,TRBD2,CASGLAGGPYNEQFF,TGTGCCAGCGGACTAGCGGGGGGGCCGTATAATGAGCAGTTCTTC
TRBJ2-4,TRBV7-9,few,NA,CALWQGLQYF,TGTGCCCTATGGCAGGGGCTTCAGTACTTC
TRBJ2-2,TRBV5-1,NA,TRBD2,CASSFGTSGSTGELFF,TGCGCCAGCAGCTTCGGGACTAGCGGGAGCACCGGGGAGCTGTTTTTT
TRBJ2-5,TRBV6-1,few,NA,CASMPGHRQETQYF,TGTGCCAGCATGCCGGGACACCGGCAAGAGACCCAGTACTTC
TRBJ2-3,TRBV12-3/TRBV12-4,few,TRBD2,CASSLEAGGPDTQYF,TGTGCCAGCAGTTTAGAGGCGGGGGGGCCAGATACGCAGTATTTT
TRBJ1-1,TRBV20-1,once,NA,CSATDKTQRAFF,TGCAGTGCTACCGACAAAACTCAGCGGGCTTTCTTT
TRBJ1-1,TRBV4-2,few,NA,CASSQAAGDTEAFF,TGTGCCAGCAGCCAAGCCGCAGGGGACACTGAAGCTTTCTTT
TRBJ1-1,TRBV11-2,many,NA,CASSFPSTEAFF,TGTGCCAGCAGCTTCCCTTCCACTGAAGCTTTCTTT
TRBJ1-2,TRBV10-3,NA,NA,CAISEGFDYGYTF,TGTGCCATCAGTGAGGGGTTCGACTATGGCTACACCTTC
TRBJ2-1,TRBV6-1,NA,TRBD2,CASSQVQGTSGIYNEQFF,TGTGCCAGCAGCCAAGTCCAGGGGACTAGCGGGATATACAATGAGCAGTTCTTC
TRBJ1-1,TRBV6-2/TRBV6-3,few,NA,CASSYGIGTEAFF,TGTGCCAGCAGTTATGGTATAGGCACTGAAGCTTTCTTT
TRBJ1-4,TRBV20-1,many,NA,CSARGPLGEKLFF,TGCAGTGCTAGGGGACCTCTAGGTGAAAAACTGTTTTTT
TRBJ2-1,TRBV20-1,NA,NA,CSARDLRLDSYNEQFF,TGCAGTGCTAGAGATCTTAGACTTGACTCCTACAATGAGCAGTTCTTC
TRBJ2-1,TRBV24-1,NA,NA,CATSDLGRGSYNEQFF,TGTGCCACCAGTGATTTGGGCCGGGGCAGCTACAATGAGCAGTTCTTC
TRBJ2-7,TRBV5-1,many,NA,CASSFSGTKAYEQYF,TGCGCCAGCAGCTTCTCCGGGACAAAAGCCTACGAGCAGTACTTC
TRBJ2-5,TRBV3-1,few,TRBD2,CVSSQETAGEETQYF,TGTGTCAGCAGCCAAGAAACAGCGGGGGAAGAGACCCAGTACTTC
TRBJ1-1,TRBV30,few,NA,CAWLEAGTEAFF,TGTGCCTGGTTGGAGGCAGGGACAGAAGCTTTCTTT
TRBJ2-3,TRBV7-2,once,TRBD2,CASSLNAGAGADTQYF,TGTGCCAGCAGCTTAAACGCGGGAGCGGGAGCAGATACGCAGTATTTT
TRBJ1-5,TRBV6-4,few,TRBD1,CASSDSGQEFNQPQHF,TGTGCCAGCAGTGATTCGGGACAGGAGTTCAATCAGCCCCAGCATTTT
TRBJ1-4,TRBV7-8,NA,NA,CASSLSPVQHNEKLFF,TGTGCCAGCAGCTTATCCCCCGTACAACATAATGAAAAACTGTTTTTT
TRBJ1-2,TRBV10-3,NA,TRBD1,CAISRTGGNYGYTF,TGTGCCATCAGCCGGACAGGGGGTAACTATGGCTACACCTTC
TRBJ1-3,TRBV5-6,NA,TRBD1,CASSLFGQGSFGNTIYF,TGTGCCAGCAGCTTGTTCGGACAGGGATCATTCGGAAACACCATATATTTT